The clone carrying this T cell receptor beta chain has a handful of counts. Antigen unknown. After constant-region reverse-primer amplification, full-length variable regions underwent semi-nested PCR with Nested Universal Primer A. MiXCR, applied by TCRdb to the 5' RACE reads, yields one record per CDR3 protein. This sample has tens of thousands of distinct CDR3 sequences, with about 24% found just once. Overall study results and limits: Tumor memory CD4+ T cell TCR gene usage clustered with blood and lymph node memory CD4+ cells and lymph node naive CD4+ cells.

The length of the CDR3 is 18 residues. Germline CDR1 is SGHNT and CDR2 is YYREEE (reference sequence). Trimming stripped 4 bases from V and 0 bases from J, with 22 bases between. This chain uses TRBV5-4 with TRBJ1-1, with D perhaps matching TRBD1 (6 bases). The source material was memory CD4+ T cells sorted from blood. Stated subset: memory CD4+ T cells, CD4+CD45RO+CD25-. The sequence came from a female donor with breast cancer. The CDR3 spells CASSHDDRPMIMNTEAFF. The CDR3 DNA is TGTGCCAGCAGCCACGATGACAGGCCCATGATAATGAACACTGAAGCTTTCTTT.